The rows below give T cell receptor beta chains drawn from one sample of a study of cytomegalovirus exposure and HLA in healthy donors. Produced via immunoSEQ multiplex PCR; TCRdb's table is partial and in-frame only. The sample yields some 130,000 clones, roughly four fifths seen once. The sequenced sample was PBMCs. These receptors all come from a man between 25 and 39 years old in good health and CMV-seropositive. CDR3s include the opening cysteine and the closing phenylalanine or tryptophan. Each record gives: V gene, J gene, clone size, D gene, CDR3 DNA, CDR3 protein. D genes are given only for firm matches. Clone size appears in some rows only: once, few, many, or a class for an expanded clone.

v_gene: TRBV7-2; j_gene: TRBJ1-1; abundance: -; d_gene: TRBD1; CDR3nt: TGTGCCAGCAGCTTAGGGGGGACAGGTGCTGAAGCTTTCTTT; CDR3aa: CASSLGGTGAEAFF
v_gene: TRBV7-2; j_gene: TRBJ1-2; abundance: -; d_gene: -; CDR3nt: TGTGCCAGCCGTCGGACTGCGAACTATGGCTACACCTTC; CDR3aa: CASRRTANYGYTF
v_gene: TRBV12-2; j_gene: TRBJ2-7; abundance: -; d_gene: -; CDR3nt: TGTGCAAGTCGCTTGTCTAGATCCGGGGGGTTAAGGGAGCAGTACTTC; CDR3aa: CASRLSRSGGLREQYF
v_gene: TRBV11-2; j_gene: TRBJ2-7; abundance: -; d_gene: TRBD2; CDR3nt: TGTGCCAGCAGCTGGAATCTAGCGGGTGAAGGGCTCTACGAGCAGTACTTC; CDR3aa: CASSWNLAGEGLYEQYF
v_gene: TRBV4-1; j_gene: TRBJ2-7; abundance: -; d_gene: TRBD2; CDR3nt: TGCGCCAGCAGCTATACTAGCGACGACTACGAGCAGTACTTC; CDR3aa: CASSYTSDDYEQYF
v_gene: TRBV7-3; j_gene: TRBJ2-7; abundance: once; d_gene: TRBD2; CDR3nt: TGTGCCAGCAGCCCCAGCGGGGTTAGCGAGCAGTACTTC; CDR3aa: CASSPSGVSEQYF
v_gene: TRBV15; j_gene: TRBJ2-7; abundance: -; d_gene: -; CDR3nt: TGTGCCACCAGCAGAGATCGGGCAGGGGCCCCCGAGCAGTACTTC; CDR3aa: CATSRDRAGAPEQYF
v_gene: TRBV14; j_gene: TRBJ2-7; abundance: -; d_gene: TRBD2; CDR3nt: TGTGCCAGCAGCCAAGAGGAGGGACTAGTAGACGAGCAGTACTTC; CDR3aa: CASSQEEGLVDEQYF
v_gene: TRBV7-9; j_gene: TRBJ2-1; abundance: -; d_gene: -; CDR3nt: TGTGCCAGCAGCCCCCGGACTAAACCTTACAATGAGCAGTTCTTC; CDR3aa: CASSPRTKPYNEQFF
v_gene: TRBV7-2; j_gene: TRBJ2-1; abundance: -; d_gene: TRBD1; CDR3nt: TGTGCCAGCAGCTCCTCCGGACAGGTATGGAGCAATGAGCAGTTCTTC; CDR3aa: CASSSSGQVWSNEQFF
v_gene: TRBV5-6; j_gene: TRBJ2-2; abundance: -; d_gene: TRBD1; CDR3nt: TGTGCCAGCAGCACCTACAGGGGTTGGGGCACCGGGGAGCTGTTTTTT; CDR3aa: CASSTYRGWGTGELFF
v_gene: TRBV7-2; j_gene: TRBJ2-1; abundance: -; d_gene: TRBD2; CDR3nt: TGTGCCAGCCGCCAGGGGCCAGCGGGGGGCGGAGAGCAGTTCTTC; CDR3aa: CASRQGPAGGGEQFF
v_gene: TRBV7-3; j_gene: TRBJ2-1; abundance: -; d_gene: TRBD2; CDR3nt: TGTGCCAGCAGCCTCAGCGGGACCGCAGGGGAGCAGTTCTTC; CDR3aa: CASSLSGTAGEQFF
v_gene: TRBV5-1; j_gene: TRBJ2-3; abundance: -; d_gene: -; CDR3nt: TGCGCCACTCGAGCGGGCACAGATACGCAGTATTTT; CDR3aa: CATRAGTDTQYF
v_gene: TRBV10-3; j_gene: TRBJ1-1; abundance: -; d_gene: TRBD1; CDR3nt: TGTGCCATCAGCCGGGACAGAACGGGGACTGAAGCTTTCTTT; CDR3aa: CAISRDRTGTEAFF
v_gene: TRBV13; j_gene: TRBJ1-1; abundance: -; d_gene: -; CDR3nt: TGTGCCAGCAGCTTAGAAATTGGCAGGGTCACTGAAGCTTTCTTT; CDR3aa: CASSLEIGRVTEAFF
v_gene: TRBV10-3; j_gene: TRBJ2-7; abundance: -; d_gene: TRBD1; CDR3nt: TGTGCCATCAGTGCTAGACAGGGTCGCAACGAGCAGTACTTC; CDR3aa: CAISARQGRNEQYF
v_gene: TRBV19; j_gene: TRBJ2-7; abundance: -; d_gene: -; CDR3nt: TGTGCCAGTAGTATAATCGGCTCCTACGAGCAGTACTTC; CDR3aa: CASSIIGSYEQYF
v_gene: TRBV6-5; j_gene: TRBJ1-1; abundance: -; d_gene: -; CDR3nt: TGTGCCAGCAGTTACTCCCCAGACACTGAAGCTTTCTTT; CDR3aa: CASSYSPDTEAFF
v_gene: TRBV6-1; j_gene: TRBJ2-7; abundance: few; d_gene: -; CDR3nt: TGTGCCAGCAGCCCTTTCGACGAGCAGTACTTC; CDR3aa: CASSPFDEQYF
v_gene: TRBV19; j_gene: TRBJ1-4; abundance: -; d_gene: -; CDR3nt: TGTGCCACCTCACGACAGACCTTAAATGAAAAACTGTTTTTT; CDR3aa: CATSRQTLNEKLFF
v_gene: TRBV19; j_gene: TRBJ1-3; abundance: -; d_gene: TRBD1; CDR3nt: TGTGCCAGTAGTACCGACAGGGGGTATGGAAACACCATATATTTT; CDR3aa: CASSTDRGYGNTIYF
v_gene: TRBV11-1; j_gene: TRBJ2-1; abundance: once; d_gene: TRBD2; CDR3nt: TGTGCCAGCAGCTCGAATAGCGGGGAGCAGTTCTTC; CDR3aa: CASSSNSGEQFF
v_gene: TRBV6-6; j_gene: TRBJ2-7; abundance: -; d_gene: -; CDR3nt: TGTGCCAGCAGTTACAATTACTACGAGCAGTACTTC; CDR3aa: CASSYNYYEQYF
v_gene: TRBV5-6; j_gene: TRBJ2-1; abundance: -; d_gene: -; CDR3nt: TGTGCCAGCACCTTGGTAAGAGCGGTCTCCTACAATGAGCAGTTCTTC; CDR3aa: CASTLVRAVSYNEQFF
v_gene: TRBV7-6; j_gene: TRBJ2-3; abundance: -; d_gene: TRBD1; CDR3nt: TGTGCCAGCAGCTTAGCTTCAACTTCCGGGACAGACACAGATACGCAGTATTTT; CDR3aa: CASSLASTSGTDTDTQYF
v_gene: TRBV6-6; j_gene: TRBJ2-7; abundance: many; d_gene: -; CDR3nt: TGTGCCAGCAGCTCGGGTCTCCGGGGCGAGCAGTACTTC; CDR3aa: CASSSGLRGEQYF
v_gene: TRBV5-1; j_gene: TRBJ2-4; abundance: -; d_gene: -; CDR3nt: TGCGCCAGCAGCTTGGGGGGCGCAGGGACCAAAAACATTCAGTACTTC; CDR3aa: CASSLGGAGTKNIQYF